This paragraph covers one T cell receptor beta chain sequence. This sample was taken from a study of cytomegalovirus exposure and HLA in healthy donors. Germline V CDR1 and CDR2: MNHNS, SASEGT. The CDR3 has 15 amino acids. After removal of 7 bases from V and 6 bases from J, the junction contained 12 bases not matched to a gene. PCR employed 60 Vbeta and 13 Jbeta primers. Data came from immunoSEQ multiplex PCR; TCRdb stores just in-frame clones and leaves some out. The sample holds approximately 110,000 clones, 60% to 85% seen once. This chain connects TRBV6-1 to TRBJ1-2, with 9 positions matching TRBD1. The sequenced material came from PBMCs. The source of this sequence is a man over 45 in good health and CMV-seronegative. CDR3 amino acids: CASTFPGQGGDGYTF. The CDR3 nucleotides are TGTGCCAGCACCTTCCCGGGACAGGGAGGGGATGGCTACACCTTC.